The T cell receptor (beta chain) described here comes from a study of T cells in Graves' hyperthyroidism and ophthalmopathy. The CDR3 regions of TCR beta were amplified from RNA transcripts. The HTBI primer set drove a first-round RT-PCR of the TCR CDR3. TCRdb reanalysed the multiplex PCR reads using MiXCR and keeps one entry per CDR3 protein. The data show 300,000 to 450,000 distinct CDR3 sequences, about a sixth seen once. At least ten counts were recorded for this clonotype. The PBMCs studied were ones that came from roughly 11 ml fresh peripheral blood. Germline assignment: CDR1 MNHEY and CDR2 SVGAGI. With 6 bases removed from V and 5 bases from J, the gap between germline ends came to 8 bases. The CDR3 length is 12 residues.

The source is a woman in her 40s with Graves' ophthalmopathy. Sequencing input: blood. V is TRBV6-5 and J is TRBJ1-3, with D tentatively TRBD1 (5 bases). In DNA, the CDR3 is TGTGCCAGCAGCGCAGGGAGAAACACCATATATTTT. It encodes CASSAGRNTIYF.